These 15 T cell receptor beta chains originate from one sample sequenced in a study of blood T cell repertoires in COVID-19. Profiling relied on immunoSEQ multiplex PCR, and the TCRdb table lists in-frame clones only, not all of them. The table records roughly 220,000 clones, around 88% of them present only once. Sequenced sample: PBMCs or T cells enriched from blood (not recorded which). The receptors come from a woman aged 45-59 years with acute COVID-19.

This chain joins TRBV9 and TRBJ2-1; 10 bases match TRBD2. Germline trimming cut 0 bases from V and 6 bases from J; bases unmatched to any gene: 9. The germline V gene encodes CDR1 SGDLS and CDR2 YYNGEE. CDR3 size: 17 residues. The CDR3 reads CASSVGGLAPVGNEQFF. CDR3 bases: TGTGCCAGCAGCGTAGGGGGACTAGCGCCCGTCGGCAATGAGCAGTTCTTC.

This clone came up once. The V call is TRBV30, the J call TRBJ2-7; TRBD1 is a possible D gene (5 bases). V was clipped by 2 bases and J by 6 bases, with 17 bases between them. Germline lookup yields CDR1 GTSNPN and CDR2 SVGIG (reference sequence). There are 14 residues in the CDR3. The CDR3 sequence: CAWSQGQGPSEQYF. Written as DNA, the CDR3 is TGTGCCTGGAGTCAAGGGCAGGGCCCATCCGAGCAGTACTTC.

Only a few counts were recorded for this clone. V gene TRBV7-9 combines with J gene TRBJ1-1; D is undetermined. Trimming took 5 bases from V and 7 from J, leaving 14 bases between them. The CDR3 is 13 amino acids. Looked up from germline, CDR1 is SEHNR and CDR2 is FQNEAQ (reference sequence). CDR3 nucleotides: TGTGCCAGCAGCGCCAACTGGAGAGGTGAAGCTTTCTTT. Residues: CASSANWRGEAFF.

This sequence joins TRBV7-9 and TRBJ1-5; perhaps TRBD1 as D (5 bases). Germline CDR1 reads SEHNR; CDR2 reads FQNEAQ (reference sequence). The CDR3 is 17 residues long. V was shortened by 1 base and J by 1 base, with 14 bases between the two germline ends. The CDR3, as DNA: TGTGCCAGCAGCTTAGGGGCAGGGAGGAGCAGCAATCAGCCCCAGCATTTT. This sequence encodes CASSLGAGRSSNQPQHF.

The chain combines TRBV7-9 with TRBJ2-1, with D tentatively TRBD1 (6 bases). Between the trimmed V and J ends, which lost 3 bases and 7 bases, there was a span of 16 bases. The germline V gene encodes CDR1 SEHNR and CDR2 FQNEAQ (reference sequence). The CDR3 extends over 15 amino acids. The CDR3 loop reads CASSFPAGTLNEQFF. The CDR3 nucleotides are TGTGCCAGCAGCTTCCCTGCCGGGACACTAAATGAGCAGTTCTTC. Combining the CDR3 with reference TRBV7-9 and TRBJ2-1 gives the whole variable domain DTGVSQNPRHKITKRGQNVTFRCDPISEHNRLYWYRQTLGQGPEFLTYFQNEAQLEKSRLLSDRFSAERPKGSFSTLEIQRTEQGDSAMYLCASSFPAGTLNEQFFGPGTRLTVL.

The chain recombines TRBV18 with TRBJ2-2; TRBD1 is a possible D gene (6 bases). CDR1 is KGHSH and CDR2 is LQKENI in the germline V gene. CDR3 length: 14 residues. V lost 8 bases, J lost 0 bases, and 10 bases lay in between. In DNA form, the CDR3 reads TGTGCCAGCACCACAGGGACGAACACCGGGGAGCTGTTTTTT. Protein product: CASTTGTNTGELFF.

V and J are TRBV12-5 and TRBJ2-5; 7 positions match TRBD2. V was clipped by 5 bases and J by 2 bases; unmatched bases: 8. The CDR3 is made up of 15 amino acids. Germline CDR1 LGHNT, CDR2 FRNRAP. The CDR3 DNA reads TGTGCTAGTGGTCTCTTTAGCGGGTGGCAAGAGACCCAGTACTTC. It yields the protein CASGLFSGWQETQYF.

The chain is built from TRBV5-1 and TRBJ2-5, with TRBD1 identical over 7 bases. With 0 bases clipped from V and 2 bases from J, the junction kept 4 bases outside the gene matches. Germline V CDR1 and CDR2: SGHRS, YFSETQ. CDR3 size: 15 residues. The CDR3 region is CASSLGGRGQETQYF. CDR3 coding DNA: TGCGCCAGCAGCTTGGGGGGCAGGGGGCAAGAGACCCAGTACTTC. Looking up the rest from reference TRBV5-1 and TRBJ2-5 gives the full variable domain: KAGVTQTPRYLIKTRGQQVTLSCSPISGHRSVSWYQQTPGQGLQFLFEYFSETQRNKGNFPGRFSGRQFSNSRSEMNVSTLELGDSALYLCASSLGGRGQETQYFGPGTRLLVL.

V gene TRBV5-1 combines with J gene TRBJ2-7; D uncertain. V was pared by 0 bases and J by 4 bases, with 5 bases between. This CDR3 spans 12 amino acids. Germline-derived CDR1 and CDR2 are SGHRS and YFSETQ. CDR3 region: CASSLGAYEQYF. In nucleotides, the CDR3 is TGCGCCAGCAGCTTGGGAGCGTACGAGCAGTACTTC.

The rearrangement links TRBV7-9 to TRBJ2-2; 7 positions agree with TRBD2. Germline CDR1 SEHNR, CDR2 FQNEAQ (reference sequence). V lost 0 bases to trimming and J lost 4 bases; unmatched junction nucleotides: 5. The CDR3 loop spans 16 amino acids. The CDR3 sequence: CASSLAGGPSTGELFF. CDR3 nucleotide sequence: TGTGCCAGCAGCTTAGCGGGAGGGCCGAGCACCGGGGAGCTGTTTTTT.

CDR3 nucleotide sequence: TGTGCCAGCAGCCGTCGCCAGGCCGCTAGCACAGATACGCAGTATTTT. Its translation: CASSRRQAASTDTQYF. The gene calls are TRBV9 and TRBJ2-3; D unresolved. V was trimmed by 4 bases and J by 0 bases, leaving 15 bases between them. The germline V gene encodes CDR1 SGDLS and CDR2 YYNGEE. The CDR3 is made up of 16 amino acids.

The genes are TRBV27 and TRBJ1-1, with 7 bases fitting TRBD1. CDR1 and CDR2 (germline): MNHEY, SMNVEV (reference sequence). V shed 5 bases and J 5 bases; nucleotides not matched to a gene: 17. The CDR3 is made up of 17 amino acids. The CDR3: CASSPPPLRQGWTEAFF. CDR3 DNA sequence: TGTGCCAGCAGTCCCCCCCCTCTACGACAGGGCTGGACTGAAGCTTTCTTT.

The DNA for the CDR3 is TGTGCCAGCAGCTTGGAAACAGGGAATCTGAACACTGAAGCTTTCTTT. As protein: CASSLETGNLNTEAFF. The rearrangement links TRBV5-6 to TRBJ1-1, with D possibly matching TRBD1 (6 bases). The germline V gene encodes CDR1 SGHDT and CDR2 YYEEEE. There are 16 residues in the CDR3. V was clipped by 0 bases and J by 0 bases, with 12 bases between them.

The chain is built from TRBV4-2 and TRBJ2-1; 9 nucleotides agree with TRBD2. With V trimmed by 2 bases and J by 2 bases, 1 base remained unmatched. CDR3 length: 15 residues. Germline CDR1 LGHNA, CDR2 YNFKEQ. The CDR3 is CASSQRLAAYNEQFF. The CDR3 region has the DNA TGTGCCAGCAGCCAACGACTAGCGGCCTACAATGAGCAGTTCTTC.

Worth noting for this clone: The same CDR3 arises from other DNA sequences in this sample as well. This chain links TRBV7-2 with TRBJ1-1; weak D call: TRBD1 (6 bases). Trimming pared 5 bases from V and 2 bases from J, leaving 9 bases between. Germline-derived CDR1 and CDR2 are SGHTA and FQGNSA. The CDR3 sequence is 13 residues long. For the CDR3, the DNA is TGTGCCAGCAGCCTGGACAGAAACACTGAAGCTTTCTTT. Amino acid sequence: CASSLDRNTEAFF.